These 20 T cell receptor beta chains came from one sample sequenced in a study of T cell responses to AZD1222 COVID-19 vaccine. TCRdb's copy holds only in-frame clones and misses some; the assay was immunoSEQ multiplex PCR. Among over 95,000 clones listed, about 90% were seen once. The sequencing here drew on peripheral blood, taken 28 days after the second AZD1222 dose. The receptors derive from an adult who received the AZD1222 COVID-19 vaccine.

The gene calls are TRBV9 and TRBJ2-7; the D gene is possibly TRBD2 (6 bases). V was shortened by 0 bases and J by 3 bases, with 19 bases between the two germline ends. CDR1 and CDR2 (germline): SGDLS, YYNGEE. This CDR3 comprises 17 residues. The CDR3 loop reads CASSVGTGGPRRYEQYF. CDR3 bases: TGTGCCAGCAGCGTAGGGACCGGGGGACCGCGACGCTACGAGCAGTACTTC.

The gene calls are TRBV6-1 and TRBJ1-3; D unclear. Germline V gives CDR1 MNHNS, CDR2 SASEGT. The length of the CDR3 is 17 residues. V was cut by 0 bases and J by 0 bases, with 12 bases left in between. CDR3 loop: CASSEARPTYSGNTIYF. The CDR3 coding sequence is TGTGCCAGCAGTGAAGCCAGACCCACCTACTCTGGAAACACCATATATTTT.

The gene calls are TRBV28 and TRBJ2-2; no firm D call. Germline CDR1 MDHEN, CDR2 SYDVKM. Trimming took 6 bases from V and 2 from J, leaving 7 bases between them. This CDR3 region has 13 residues. The CDR3 DNA is TGTGCCAGCAGAACAAATAACACCGGGGAGCTGTTTTTT. This translates into CASRTNNTGELFF. Using reference TRBV28 and TRBJ2-2 for the parts outside the CDR3, the full variable domain is DVKVTQSSRYLVKRTGEKVFLECVQDMDHENMFWYRQDPGLGLRLIYFSYDVKMKEKGDIPEGYSVSREKKERFSLILESASTNQTSMYLCASRTNNTGELFFGEGSRLTVL.

The V gene is TRBV4-1, the J gene TRBJ2-1, with no clear D. The V end was cut by 2 bases, the J end by 3 bases, with 17 bases between. CDR3 length: 17 amino acids. CDR1 is MGHRA, CDR2 YSYEKL, per germline. The CDR3: CASSQWALIRRYNEQFF. Written as DNA, the CDR3 is TGCGCCAGCAGCCAATGGGCCCTAATACGGCGCTACAATGAGCAGTTCTTC.

The chain uses TRBV5-1 and TRBJ1-2; a weak D match, TRBD1 (6 bases). Germline lookup yields CDR1 SGHRS and CDR2 YFSETQ. V lost 0 bases to trimming and J lost 5 bases, with 14 bases between them. This CDR3 spans 15 amino acids. This CDR3 reads CASSLAQGWEYGYTF. In DNA, the CDR3 is TGCGCCAGCAGCTTGGCGCAGGGGTGGGAGTATGGCTACACCTTC.

The chain has TRBV19 and TRBJ1-5; TRBD1 agrees at 7 bases. The germline V gene encodes CDR1 LNHDA and CDR2 SQIVND (reference sequence). The length of the CDR3 is 14 residues. J was trimmed by 4 bases and V by 5 bases; bases with no gene match: 5. The CDR3 spells CASSGGGGNQPQHF. The CDR3 DNA reads TGTGCCAGTAGTGGAGGGGGCGGAAATCAGCCCCAGCATTTT. Full variable domain (outside the CDR3, taken from reference TRBV19 and TRBJ1-5): DGGITQSPKYLFRKEGQNVTLSCEQNLNHDAMYWYRQDPGQGLRLIYYSQIVNDFQKGDIAEGYSVSREKKESFPLTVTSAQKNPTAFYLCASSGGGGNQPQHFGDGTRLSIL.

This clone was found once. The chain recombines TRBV15 with TRBJ1-4; D is uncertain. The CDR3 is made up of 15 amino acids. The germline CDR1 and CDR2 sequences are LNHNV and YYDKDF (reference sequence). Trimming left V 3 bases short and J 1 base short, with 9 bases between. For the CDR3, the DNA is TGTGCCACCAGCAGCCCGACGGAAACTAATGAAAAACTGTTTTTT. As protein: CATSSPTETNEKLFF.

This rearrangement joins TRBV3-1 (or the pseudogene TRBV3-2) to TRBJ2-3; possibly TRBD1 or TRBD2 for D (5 bases each). Trimming took 4 bases from V and 6 from J, leaving 14 bases between them. Germline values: CDR1 LGHDT, CDR2 YNNKEL (reference sequence). The CDR3 consists of 14 residues. CDR3 in amino acids: CASSPGIWGDTQYF. For the CDR3, the DNA is TGTGCCAGCAGCCCCGGGATTTGGGGGGATACGCAGTATTTT.

This rearrangement joins TRBV2 to TRBJ1-5; D not resolved. The CDR3 has 13 residues. Germline lookup yields CDR1 SNHLY and CDR2 FYNNEI. The V gene lost 2 bases and the J gene lost 5 bases, with 7 bases spanning the gap. The CDR3 protein is CASSETAYQPQHF. The CDR3 nucleotides are TGTGCCAGCAGTGAAACCGCCTATCAGCCCCAGCATTTT.

V is TRBV27 and J is TRBJ2-3, with TRBD1 matching over 11 bases. Germline V gene sequence: CDR1 MNHEY, CDR2 SMNVEV (reference sequence). V was clipped by 0 bases and J by 6 bases; unmatched bases: 5. The CDR3 length is 16 residues. The CDR3 DNA reads as TGTGCCAGCAGTTTATCTGGGACAGGGGGTTTTGATACGCAGTATTTT. This translates into CASSLSGTGGFDTQYF.

The gene calls are TRBV5-1 and TRBJ2-1; tentatively, D is TRBD1 (5 bases). V shed 2 bases and J shed 4 bases, with 10 bases lying between them. The germline V gene encodes CDR1 SGHRS and CDR2 YFSETQ. The CDR3 loop spans 14 amino acids. The CDR3 here is CASSFYSGYNEQFF. In nucleotides, the CDR3 is TGCGCCAGCAGCTTCTATTCAGGGTACAATGAGCAGTTCTTC.

The chain has TRBV14 and TRBJ1-1; D is uncertain. Germline CDR1 is SGHDN and CDR2 is FVKESK. V lost 3 bases, J lost 4 bases, and 15 bases lay in between. This CDR3 is built from 15 residues. For the CDR3, the DNA is TGTGCCAGCAGCCAGTATGGGGTTGGGAGCACTGAAGCTTTCTTT. It codes for CASSQYGVGSTEAFF. Variable domain in full (rest from reference TRBV14 and TRBJ1-1): EAGVTQFPSHSVIEKGQTVTLRCDPISGHDNLYWYRRVMGKEIKFLLHFVKESKQDESGMPNNRFLAERTGGTYSTLKVQPAELEDSGVYFCASSQYGVGSTEAFFGQGTRLTVV.

The chain is built from TRBV19 and TRBJ1-4, with D unclear. The V end lost 3 bases, the J end lost 10 bases, and 9 bases lay between the germline ends. Germline V gene lookup returns CDR1 LNHDA and CDR2 SQIVND (reference sequence). This CDR3 spans 12 amino acids. The CDR3: CASSMEAGKLFF. CDR3 nucleotide sequence: TGTGCCAGTAGTATGGAGGCGGGAAAACTGTTTTTT.

The chain uses TRBV9 and TRBJ1-2, with 7 bases identical to TRBD1. This CDR3 has 13 amino acids. Germline-derived CDR1 and CDR2 are SGDLS and YYNGEE. J gave up 6 bases and V 2 bases, and 4 bases lay outside the gene matches. CDR3 loop: CASSVRQGHGYTF. CDR3 DNA sequence: TGTGCCAGCAGCGTGAGACAGGGCCATGGCTACACCTTC. Full variable domain (outside the CDR3, taken from reference TRBV9 and TRBJ1-2): DSGVTQTPKHLITATGQRVTLRCSPRSGDLSVYWYQQSLDQGLQFLIQYYNGEERAKGNILERFSAQQFPDLHSELNLSSLELGDSALYFCASSVRQGHGYTFGSGTRLTVV.

The chain combines TRBV5-4 with TRBJ2-2; 14 bases are a match to TRBD2. J gave up 6 bases and V 5 bases, and 6 bases lay outside the gene matches. This CDR3 has 16 residues. Germline loops: CDR1 SGHNT, CDR2 YYREEE (reference sequence). CDR3 DNA: TGTGCCAGCAGTAATGGACTAGCGGGAGGTGCCGGGGAGCTGTTTTTT. It translates to CASSNGLAGGAGELFF.

The rearrangement uses TRBV5-1 and TRBJ2-2; 8 nucleotides agree with TRBD2. The V gene end was trimmed by 0 bases and the J gene end by 4 bases; junction bases not matched to a gene: 5. The CDR3 has 16 amino acids. CDR1 and CDR2 (germline): SGHRS, YFSETQ. The CDR3 loop reads CASSLAGGLTTGELFF. The CDR3 region has the DNA TGCGCCAGCAGCTTGGCGGGGGGGTTGACCACCGGGGAGCTGTTTTTT.

The chain couples TRBV5-1 to TRBJ2-1; the match to TRBD2 covers 8 bases. V shed 4 bases, J shed 10 bases, and the junction held 4 bases outside the gene matches. In germline, CDR1 is SGHRS, CDR2 YFSETQ. The CDR3 is 12 amino acids. CDR3 sequence (DNA): TGCGCCAGCAGCGAGGTAGCGGGAGAGCAGTTCTTC. Translating gives CASSEVAGEQFF. Together with reference TRBV5-1 and TRBJ2-1, the CDR3 gives the full variable domain: KAGVTQTPRYLIKTRGQQVTLSCSPISGHRSVSWYQQTPGQGLQFLFEYFSETQRNKGNFPGRFSGRQFSNSRSEMNVSTLELGDSALYLCASSEVAGEQFFGPGTRLTVL.

This clone was seen more than once but under ten times. The chain joins TRBV6-2 or TRBV6-3 to TRBJ2-5; 9 bases are shared with TRBD2. In germline, CDR1 is MNHEY, CDR2 SVGEGT. Germline trimming cut 7 bases from V and 1 base from J; bases unmatched to any gene: 13. This CDR3 contains 17 residues. The CDR3 region is CASTPRWLAGSQETQYF. CDR3 sequence (DNA): TGTGCCAGCACCCCGCGGTGGCTAGCGGGATCCCAAGAGACCCAGTACTTC.

V is TRBV19 and J is TRBJ1-4; a weak D match, TRBD1 (5 bases). From germline, CDR1 is LNHDA and CDR2 SQIVND (reference sequence). The CDR3 totals 16 residues. The V gene lost 7 bases and the J gene lost 0 bases, with 15 bases spanning the gap. The CDR3 here is CASTSQGRSTNEKLFF. CDR3 nucleotide sequence: TGTGCCAGTACCTCGCAGGGACGGTCAACTAATGAAAAACTGTTTTTT.

This clone was picked up a small number of times. CDR3 bases: TGTGCCTGGACGCGGGAAGGAGATACGCAGTATTTT. This translates into CAWTREGDTQYF. V gene TRBV30 combines with J gene TRBJ2-3; TRBD2 is a possible D gene (6 bases). The germline gives CDR1 GTSNPN, CDR2 SVGIG (reference sequence). Between the trimmed V and J ends, which lost 4 bases and 5 bases, there was a span of 10 bases. This CDR3 has 12 residues.